Shown below are 5 T cell receptor beta chains from a single sample sequenced in a study of shared clonotypes between healthy human individuals (dated by TCRdb to about 2020). Library prep was done by the immunoSEQ multiplex PCR assay. What TCRdb holds here is the immuneACCESS table cut down to in-frame rearrangements. Part of the clones is not present; checked against another copy, under half of the missing clones reflect an unresolved V gene, and the others are unexplained. In all, the sample holds 2 million or so clones, and approximately 94% of those were seen once. The biggest ten clones account for 0.85% to 1.3% of the sample. CD8 naive samples were obtained by positive selection for CCR7 among CD45RO-negative cells, yielding a CD45RA+CCR7+ population from which TemRA cells were excluded. Sequencing was carried out using naive CD8+ T cells sorted from blood. The cell subset or site label on this specimen signifies: CD45RA+CCR7+. Receptor source: a man aged 18 to 29 in good health.

V is TRBV6-5 and J is TRBJ2-2; no reliable D call. The germline CDR1 and CDR2 sequences are MNHEY and SVGAGI. CDR3 length equals 13 residues. The V end was cut by 4 bases, the J end by 4 bases, with 7 bases between. The CDR3 nucleotides read TGTGCCAGCAGTTTTGCGGTCACCGGGGAGCTGTTTTTT. Protein product: CASSFAVTGELFF.

This clone occurred once. The rearrangement uses TRBV27 and TRBJ2-3; TRBD1 aligns across 7 bases. The CDR3 is 16 residues long. V shed 4 bases and J 3 bases; nucleotides not matched to a gene: 10. CDR1 and CDR2 (germline): MNHEY, SMNVEV (reference sequence). The CDR3 nucleotides are TGTGCCAGCAGTTCGGGCATGACAGGGATGACAGATACGCAGTATTTT. Its protein product is CASSSGMTGMTDTQYF.

The chain joins TRBV5-1 to TRBJ2-3; D might be TRBD1 or TRBD2, each matching 5 bases. The CDR3 is made up of 16 amino acids. Trimming shortened V by 0 bases and J by 0 bases, and 11 bases separated the two germline ends. Germline values: CDR1 SGHRS, CDR2 YFSETQ. The CDR3 is CASSLAGQPSTDTQYF. The CDR3 DNA reads TGCGCCAGCAGCTTGGCGGGGCAGCCTAGCACAGATACGCAGTATTTT.

The chain uses TRBV19 and TRBJ1-1, with D hard to call. V was pared by 3 bases and J by 7 bases, with 15 bases between. The germline V gene encodes CDR1 LNHDA and CDR2 SQIVND (reference sequence). This CDR3 comprises 14 residues. The CDR3 DNA follows: TGTGCCAGTAGTATCGCTCTTGGCTTCGATGAAGCTTTCTTT. It specifies CASSIALGFDEAFF.

V usage is TRBV19 and J usage is TRBJ2-7, with TRBD2 identical over 8 bases. CDR3 length: 16 residues. From germline, CDR1 is LNHDA and CDR2 SQIVND (reference sequence). After removal of 3 bases from V and 0 bases from J, the junction contained 7 bases not matched to a gene. CDR3 sequence: CASSILASGHSYEQYF. CDR3 in DNA: TGTGCCAGTAGTATTCTGGCTAGCGGGCACTCCTACGAGCAGTACTTC. Supplemented by reference TRBV19 and TRBJ2-7, the full variable domain reads DGGITQSPKYLFRKEGQNVTLSCEQNLNHDAMYWYRQDPGQGLRLIYYSQIVNDFQKGDIAEGYSVSREKKESFPLTVTSAQKNPTAFYLCASSILASGHSYEQYFGPGTRLTVT.